Listed below are T cell receptor beta chains from one sample, sequenced in a study of vaccination and CD4 T cells after COVID-19. TCRdb redid the calling of the PCR reads with MiXCR, one entry per CDR3 protein. The sample lists roughly 14,000 distinct CDR3 sequences, roughly 49% seen once, with about 15% in the top ten. These receptors' targets are unknown. The source was CD4+ T cells from blood, cultured in vitro, collected before SARS-CoV-2 vaccination. Every receptor here comes from a human donor who had recovered from COVID-19. CDR3s leave out the opening cysteine and the closing phenylalanine or tryptophan. The D gene is left open where the match is weak.

D	V	J	CDR3
TRBD2	TRBV11-3	TRBJ2-7	ASSPGTMSEQY
TRBD2	TRBV6-1	TRBJ2-7	ASSPGLAGGYEQY
NA	TRBV6-1	TRBJ2-5	ASSRGVETQY
TRBD1	TRBV30	TRBJ2-5	AIWDRRQTQY
NA	TRBV25-1	TRBJ2-5	ASSHPGPGQETQY
TRBD2	TRBV20-1	TRBJ2-3	SARDLTSGSWADTQY
NA	TRBV10-1	TRBJ2-1	ASRPRQNEQF
TRBD1	TRBV10-3	TRBJ1-3	AIRGQGDGNTIY
TRBD2	TRBV2	TRBJ2-5	ASNELAGLGETQY
TRBD1	TRBV7-8	TRBJ1-5	ASSLDRVLSQPQH
TRBD2	TRBV6-1	TRBJ2-2	ASLGAGDTGELF
NA	TRBV2	TRBJ2-7	ASSDSQWERYEQY
NA	TRBV2	TRBJ1-1	ASSPRPLGYTEAF
TRBD2	TRBV5-1	TRBJ2-7	ASSLDTSGRVDEQY
TRBD1	TRBV4-3	TRBJ1-2	ASSQDGTGAYYGYT
NA	TRBV30	TRBJ1-1	AWSVSSHTEAF
TRBD2	TRBV6-1	TRBJ2-2	ASSGLAGDTGELF
TRBD2	TRBV5-6	TRBJ2-7	ASSLLVAGDSSYEQY
TRBD2	TRBV7-2	TRBJ2-1	ASSLSASGRGYEQF
NA	TRBV19	TRBJ1-1	ASNYQFGLEAF
NA	TRBV15	TRBJ2-7	ATGGSPGYEQY
TRBD2	TRBV4-1	TRBJ2-2	ASSPRGLAGLAGELF
TRBD2	TRBV11-2	TRBJ2-3	ASSPTTGGDTQY
TRBD1	TRBV7-6	TRBJ1-6	ASSLEGGQGHSPLH
TRBD2	TRBV11-3	TRBJ2-3	ASSLVGRAYDTQY
TRBD1	TRBV25-1	TRBJ1-2	ASSINVTGDYGYT
TRBD1	TRBV7-9	TRBJ2-1	ASSSQRGGTGYNEQF
TRBD1	TRBV27	TRBJ2-7	ASSPGQVMVEQY
NA	TRBV2	TRBJ2-7	ASSEFEDTSYEQY
TRBD2	TRBV6-1	TRBJ2-3	ASSPTPGLAGGPVTQY
NA	TRBV5-1	TRBJ1-2	ASSLSTAHYGYT
TRBD2	TRBV20-1	TRBJ2-7	SANPGTSGRGEQY
NA	TRBV15	TRBJ2-2	ATSRDPRVSWSGELF
TRBD1	TRBV7-2	TRBJ2-6	ASSSTPGTGGSGANVLT
NA	TRBV6-5	TRBJ1-5	ASSYVGNQPQH
NA	TRBV7-8	TRBJ2-7	ASSTRMPYEQY
NA	TRBV4-2	TRBJ2-7	ASSQVYTARDQVHEQY
TRBD2	TRBV7-2	TRBJ2-3	ASSYRTSGTDTQY
TRBD2	TRBV30	TRBJ2-2	AWTPLAGGPVTGELF
NA	TRBV19	TRBJ2-2	ASSPRGDTGELF
TRBD2	TRBV5-1	TRBJ2-5	ASSRGTSGQETQY
TRBD1	TRBV20-1	TRBJ1-2	SASQGARGYT